This entry is about one T cell receptor beta chain. The record originates from a study of blood T cell repertoires in COVID-19. Original processing notes: Amplifying reference gene primers gave estimates of nucleated cell counts. This table comes from immunoSEQ multiplex PCR, and its TCRdb copy is limited to in-frame clones, with some not included. The D gene and trimming were derived from the DNA, and the V and J assignments and clone size from that table. Of fewer than 350,000 clones in the sample, 75% to 90% are singletons; the top ten hold 5% to 5.5%. The clonotype comes from a man aged 55 to 69 who had recovered from COVID-19. The sequenced material came from PBMCs or T cells enriched from blood (not recorded which).

The CDR3 loop is CASSYSMGQGKGSPLHF. The CDR3 DNA reads as TGCGCCAGCAGCTACTCAATGGGACAGGGCAAGGGGTCACCCCTCCACTTT. This rearrangement joins TRBV5-1 to TRBJ1-6; 9 bases line up with TRBD1. The ends lost 3 bases at V and 10 bases at J; junction bases unmatched: 14. This CDR3 has 17 amino acids. In germline, CDR1 is SGHRS, CDR2 YFSETQ.